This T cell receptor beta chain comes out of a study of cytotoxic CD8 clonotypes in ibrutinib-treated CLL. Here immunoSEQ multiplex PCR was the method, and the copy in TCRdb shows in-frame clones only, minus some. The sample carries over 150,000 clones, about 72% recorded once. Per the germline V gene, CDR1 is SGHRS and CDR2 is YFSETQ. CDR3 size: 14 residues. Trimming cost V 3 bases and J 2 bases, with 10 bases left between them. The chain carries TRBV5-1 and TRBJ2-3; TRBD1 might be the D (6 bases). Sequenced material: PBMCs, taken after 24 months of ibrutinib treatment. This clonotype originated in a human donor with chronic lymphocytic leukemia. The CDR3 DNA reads TGCGCCAGCAGCTCAGGGGTTTTCACAGATACGCAGTATTTT. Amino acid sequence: CASSSGVFTDTQYF.